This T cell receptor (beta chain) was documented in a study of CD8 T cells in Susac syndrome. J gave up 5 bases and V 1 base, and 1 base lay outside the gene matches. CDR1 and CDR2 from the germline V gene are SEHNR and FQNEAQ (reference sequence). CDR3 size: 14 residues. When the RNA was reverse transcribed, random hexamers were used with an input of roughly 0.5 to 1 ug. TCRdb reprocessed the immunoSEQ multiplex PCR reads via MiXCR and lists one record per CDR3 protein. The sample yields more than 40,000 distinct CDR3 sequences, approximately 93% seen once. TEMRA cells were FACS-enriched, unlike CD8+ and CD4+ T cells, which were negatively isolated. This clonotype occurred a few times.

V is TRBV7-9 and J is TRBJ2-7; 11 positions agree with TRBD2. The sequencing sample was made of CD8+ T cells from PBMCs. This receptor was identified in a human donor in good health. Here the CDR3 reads CASSLGGLADEQYF. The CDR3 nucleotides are TGTGCCAGCAGCTTAGGGGGACTAGCGGACGAGCAGTACTTC.